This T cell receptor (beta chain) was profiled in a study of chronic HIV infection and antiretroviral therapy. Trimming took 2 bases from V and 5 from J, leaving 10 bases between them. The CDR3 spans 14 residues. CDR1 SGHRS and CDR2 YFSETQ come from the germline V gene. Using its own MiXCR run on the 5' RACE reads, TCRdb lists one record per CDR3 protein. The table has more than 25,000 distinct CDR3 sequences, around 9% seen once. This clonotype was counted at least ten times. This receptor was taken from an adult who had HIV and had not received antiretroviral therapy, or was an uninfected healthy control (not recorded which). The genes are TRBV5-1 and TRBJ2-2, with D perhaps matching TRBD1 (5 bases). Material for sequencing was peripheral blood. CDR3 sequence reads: CASSFQGSTGELFF. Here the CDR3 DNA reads TGCGCCAGCAGCTTCCAGGGATCTACCGGGGAGCTGTTTTTT.